The 22 T cell receptor beta chains given below trace back to one sample, sequenced in a study of T-cell memory formation after mild COVID-19. A single record per CDR3 protein comes from TCRdb applying MiXCR to the 5' RACE reads. The table records about 180,000 distinct CDR3 sequences, around 18% of them present only once. The sample comprised PBMCs or a T cell subset sorted from them (not recorded which). The receptors were sampled from a man aged 18 to 30 who had mild COVID-19 (a few samples of this study predate the infection). Cell type and time point are not known.

The chain employs TRBV20-1 and TRBJ1-1; tentative D call: TRBD1 (6 bases). Looked up from germline, CDR1 is DFQATT and CDR2 is SNEGSKA (reference sequence). The CDR3 spans 12 residues. V was cut by 3 bases and J by 5 bases, with 10 bases left in between. The chain's CDR3 is CSARRGRTEAFF. CDR3 in DNA: TGCAGTGCTAGGCGGGGGCGGACTGAAGCTTTCTTT.

This clonotype has only a few counts. The CDR3 loop is CASSQDILPDYGYTF. The CDR3 DNA is TGCGCCAGCAGCCAAGATATCCTTCCAGACTATGGCTACACCTTC. V is TRBV4-3 and J is TRBJ1-2; D is undetermined. V was pared by 0 bases and J by 3 bases, with 11 bases between. The CDR3 length is 15 residues. The germline CDR1 and CDR2 sequences are LGHNA and YSLEER.

This sequence joins TRBV5-1 and TRBJ1-2; possible D gene TRBD1, 6 bases. CDR3 size: 13 residues. Germline CDR1 reads SGHRS; CDR2 reads YFSETQ. V shed 3 bases and J shed 5 bases, with 11 bases lying between them. In nucleotides, the CDR3 is TGCGCCAGCAGCTCGGCGGGGGCATATGGCTACACCTTC. Translation: CASSSAGAYGYTF. The whole variable domain, remainder taken from reference TRBV5-1 and TRBJ1-2, is KAGVTQTPRYLIKTRGQQVTLSCSPISGHRSVSWYQQTPGQGLQFLFEYFSETQRNKGNFPGRFSGRQFSNSRSEMNVSTLELGDSALYLCASSSAGAYGYTFGSGTRLTVV.

The J gene is TRBJ1-1, the V gene TRBV9; TRBD1 is a possible D gene (5 bases). The length of the CDR3 is 17 residues. Germline V CDR1 and CDR2: SGDLS, YYNGEE. V lost 0 bases and J 7 bases, leaving 22 bases between the germline ends. The CDR3 coding sequence is TGTGCCAGCAGCGTAGGGGTAGGGGCCCCGCGGGCCTTTGAAGCTTTCTTT. Protein: CASSVGVGAPRAFEAFF.

The sample holds many counts of this clonotype. The genes are TRBV14 and TRBJ2-5; the match to TRBD1 covers 12 bases. Germline trimming cut 3 bases from V and 0 bases from J; bases unmatched to any gene: 2. This CDR3 comprises 16 residues. CDR1 and CDR2 (germline): SGHDN, FVKESK. The DNA for the CDR3 is TGTGCCAGCAGCCAGGGGACAGGGGGCTACCAAGAGACCCAGTACTTC. It encodes CASSQGTGGYQETQYF.

There are a few counts of this clonotype. J is TRBJ1-2 and V is TRBV6-5, with D unclear. Per the germline V gene, CDR1 is MNHEY and CDR2 is SVGAGI. V was clipped by 6 bases and J by 5 bases, with 10 bases between them. The CDR3 has 12 residues. CDR3 residues: CASSNGEYGYTF. The CDR3, as DNA: TGTGCCAGCAGCAACGGCGAATATGGCTACACCTTC.

This clonotype was detected a few times. The rearrangement links TRBV28 to TRBJ1-1, with a weak D call TRBD1 (5 bases). The CDR3 spans 13 residues. Per germline, CDR1 MDHEN and CDR2 SYDVKM. V shed 0 bases and J shed 5 bases, with 7 bases lying between them. This CDR3 reads CASSLWGGTEAFF. DNA of the CDR3: TGTGCCAGCAGTTTATGGGGGGGGACTGAAGCTTTCTTT.

The V and J genes are TRBV20-1 and TRBJ1-2; no definite D call. Trimming left V 3 bases short and J 5 bases short, with 10 bases between. Per the germline V gene, CDR1 is DFQATT and CDR2 is SNEGSKA (reference sequence). CDR3 length: 12 amino acids. In DNA, the CDR3 is TGCAGTGCTAGCAGGCCCCCATATGGCTACACCTTC. Translated, it gives CSASRPPYGYTF.

V is TRBV7-2 and J is TRBJ2-6; D is perhaps TRBD1 (6 bases). This CDR3 region has 14 residues. Germline-derived CDR1 and CDR2 are SGHTA and FQGNSA. Between the trimmed V and J ends, which lost 5 bases and 2 bases, there was a span of 7 bases. The CDR3 DNA reads as TGTGCCAGCAGCGACAGGCCTGGGGCCAACGTCCTGACTTTC. Translated, it gives CASSDRPGANVLTF.

This clonotype was counted a few times. This rearrangement joins TRBV18 to TRBJ2-5; D is possibly TRBD2 (6 bases). The CDR3 runs 14 residues. Germline values: CDR1 KGHSH, CDR2 LQKENI. Trimming took 0 bases from V and 5 from J, leaving 10 bases between them. CDR3 in amino acids: CASSPPEGLETQYF. In nucleotides, the CDR3 is TGTGCCAGCTCACCACCGGAGGGTTTGGAGACCCAGTACTTC.

The chain couples TRBV7-6 to TRBJ1-5; D is unclear. The germline V gene has CDR1 SGHVS and CDR2 FNYEAQ. With 2 bases removed from V and 5 bases from J, the gap between germline ends came to 10 bases. The CDR3 runs to 14 residues. As DNA, the CDR3 is TGTGCCAGCAGCTTAAGGGTAGGAGATCAGCCCCAGCATTTT. Protein product: CASSLRVGDQPQHF.

This clonotype appeared a few times. The DNA for the CDR3 is TGTGCCAGCAGCTCACAGGGGGCAAGGGCAACGGGGAGGGATACGCAGTATTTT. Protein sequence: CASSSQGARATGRDTQYF. This chain joins TRBV7-3 and TRBJ2-3; 9 nucleotides align to TRBD1. The CDR3 is 18 amino acids. Looked up from germline, CDR1 is SGHTA and CDR2 is FQGTGA. Germline trimming cut 4 bases from V and 6 bases from J; bases unmatched to any gene: 17.

This clonotype was counted between two and nine times. This sequence joins TRBV7-6 and TRBJ1-1; 7 bases match TRBD1. The CDR3 length is 13 residues. V shed 5 bases, J shed 7 bases, and the junction held 7 bases outside the gene matches. Germline V lookup: CDR1 SGHVS, CDR2 FNYEAQ. CDR3 DNA sequence: TGTGCCAGCAGCCGCCGACAGGGAGGTGAAGCTTTCTTT. Translation gives CASSRRQGGEAFF.

This clonotype turned up a few times. This sequence joins TRBV25-1 and TRBJ2-1, with 7 bases identical to TRBD1. This CDR3 region has 13 residues. V dropped 5 bases and J dropped 7; count of bases not matched to a gene: 5. Germline V gene sequence: CDR1 MGHDK, CDR2 SYGVNS. The CDR3, as DNA: TGTGCCAGCAGTTATATACAGGGGAATGAGCAGTTCTTC. Amino acids: CASSYIQGNEQFF.

This clonotype occurred a few times. This sequence joins TRBV4-2 and TRBJ1-5, with D unresolved. The germline V gene encodes CDR1 LGHNA and CDR2 YNFKEQ. V was pared by 1 base and J by 1 base, with 2 bases between. The CDR3 is made up of 13 amino acids. The CDR3 region has the DNA TGTGCCAGCAGCCAAGCAAGCAATCAGCCCCAGCATTTT. Protein product: CASSQASNQPQHF.

The CDR3 loop reads CSAPDRISNTEAFF. CDR3 sequence (DNA): TGCAGTGCTCCGGACAGGATCTCGAACACTGAAGCTTTCTTT. V gene TRBV20-1 combines with J gene TRBJ1-1; 7 bases match TRBD1. Germline V gives CDR1 DFQATT, CDR2 SNEGSKA (reference sequence). The CDR3 has 14 amino acids. With V trimmed by 5 bases and J by 1 base, 7 bases remained unmatched.

The chain recombines TRBV28 with TRBJ1-2, with 9 bases fitting TRBD1. Germline CDR1 and CDR2: MDHEN and SYDVKM. V was pared by 7 bases and J by 7 bases, with 7 bases of the junction left unmatched. The CDR3 is 13 residues long. The CDR3 protein is CASNLGQGGGYTF. The DNA of the CDR3 is TGTGCCAGCAACCTGGGACAGGGTGGTGGCTACACCTTC.

The table lists this clonotype with a count of one. V gene TRBV7-9 combines with J gene TRBJ1-3; a weak D match, TRBD1 (6 bases). Trimming cost V 5 bases and J 8 bases, with 19 bases left between them. CDR3 length: 15 residues. Germline loops: CDR1 SEHNR, CDR2 FQNEAQ (reference sequence). CDR3 sequence: CASSRGDRTRDTIYF. The CDR3 nucleotides are TGTGCCAGCAGCAGAGGAGACAGGACGCGAGACACCATATATTTT.

This clonotype was counted a few times. This chain connects TRBV11-2 to TRBJ2-3; TRBD2 might be the D (6 bases). Germline V gene sequence: CDR1 SGHAT, CDR2 FQNNGV. V lost 6 bases and J 0 bases, leaving 16 bases between the germline ends. The CDR3 sequence is 16 residues long. CDR3 loop: CASRSLMGGSTDTQYF. The CDR3 region has the DNA TGTGCCAGCAGATCCCTCATGGGGGGAAGCACAGATACGCAGTATTTT.

This chain joins TRBV20-1 and TRBJ1-4; D possibly corresponds to TRBD1 (5 bases). From germline, CDR1 is DFQATT and CDR2 SNEGSKA (reference sequence). V dropped 3 bases and J dropped 7 bases, with 18 bases sitting between them. The CDR3 extends over 15 amino acids. The CDR3 sequence is CSARVRPGPSEKLFF. The CDR3 nucleotides are TGCAGTGCTAGGGTCCGACCGGGGCCGTCTGAAAAACTGTTTTTT.

This clonotype was found a few times. The chain joins TRBV12-3 or TRBV12-4 to TRBJ2-7; 10 nucleotides align to TRBD1. The CDR3 runs 15 residues. J gave up 3 bases and V 6 bases, and 8 bases lay outside the gene matches. The CDR3 reads CASRRDRGIRYEQYF. The CDR3 DNA sequence: TGTGCCAGCAGACGGGACAGGGGTATCCGCTACGAGCAGTACTTC.

The chain employs TRBV24-1 and TRBJ2-2, with D unclear. This CDR3 comprises 15 residues. Germline CDR1 KGHDR, CDR2 SFDVKD. V was shortened by 7 bases and J by 0 bases, with 11 bases between the two germline ends. The CDR3 loop is CATRPGYANTGELFF. CDR3 nucleotide sequence: TGTGCCACCAGACCGGGTTACGCGAACACCGGGGAGCTGTTTTTT.